What follows are 11 T cell receptor beta chains derived from one specimen sequenced in a study of metastatic and nonmetastatic thyroid tumors (dated by TCRdb to the early 2020s). The library relied on PCR. The sample was run on an Illumina HiSeq 4000. TCRdb reworked the public reads: Q25 trimming with fastp, MiXCR clone assembly, productive beta chains retained. The sample data list roughly 75,000 clones, and around an eighth of these were observed just once. The ten largest clonotypes hold 7% to 10% of the sample. None of the patients had been given any treatment before thyroid surgery. The sample comprised tumor tissue. The receptors were sampled from a female donor with papillary thyroid cancer or a benign thyroid nodule (not recorded which). Some clones in this sample may be carry-over from other donors' samples.

This clone was counted many times. The identical CDR3 is also encoded by other nucleotide sequences in the sample. The chain uses TRBV20-1 and TRBJ2-1; TRBD2 aligns across 9 bases. J was trimmed by 12 bases and V by 6 bases; bases with no gene match: 12. The germline V gene encodes CDR1 DFQATT and CDR2 SNEGSKA (reference sequence). The CDR3 runs to 13 residues. The DNA for the CDR3 is TGCAGTGCCGTCGCGGCGGGAGGGCCCGGGCAGTTCTTC. Its translation: CSAVAAGGPGQFF.

This clone appeared many times. This chain connects TRBV19 to TRBJ2-5; D might be TRBD2 (5 bases). Per the germline V gene, CDR1 is LNHDA and CDR2 is SQIVND (reference sequence). V lost 6 bases, J lost 5 bases, and 19 bases lay in between. This CDR3 contains 15 residues. CDR3 nucleotides: TGTGCCAGTAGCAGCGGACGTTTGGTTGGGGAGACCCAGTACTTC. Its translation is CASSSGRLVGETQYF.

This clone has at least ten counts. The same CDR3 is also encoded by other DNA sequences in this sample. The V call is TRBV11-2, the J call TRBJ2-5, with D possibly matching TRBD2 (6 bases). Trimming pared 2 bases from V and 1 base from J, leaving 20 bases between. The CDR3 contains 18 residues. Per germline, CDR1 SGHAT and CDR2 FQNNGV. CDR3 coding DNA: TGTGCCAGCAGCTTACGGGGGAACACGCTCCCAATCCAAGAGACCCAGTACTTC. Protein: CASSLRGNTLPIQETQYF. Drawing the rest from reference TRBV11-2 and TRBJ2-5, the complete variable domain is EAGVAQSPRYKIIEKRQSVAFWCNPISGHATLYWYQQILGQGPKLLIQFQNNGVVDDSQLPKDRFSAERLKGVDSTLKIQPAKLEDSAVYLCASSLRGNTLPIQETQYFGPGTRLLVL.

This clone was seen a few times. V and J are TRBV29-1 and TRBJ2-4, with D possibly being TRBD2 (5 bases). The CDR3 is made up of 12 amino acids. CDR1 and CDR2 (germline): SQVTM, ANQGSEA. Trimming stripped 4 bases from V and 4 bases from J, with 8 bases between. CDR3 sequence: CSVGGGKNIQYF. DNA for the CDR3: TGCAGCGTTGGAGGCGGGAAAAACATTCAGTACTTC.

In its sample, this clone was seen a few times. A much larger clone lies a single base off, so this may be a read error. This chain connects TRBV6-5 to TRBJ2-7, with D maybe TRBD1 (5 bases). CDR3 length: 10 residues. Deletions cut 9 bases from V and 4 bases from J, with 7 bases between. CDR1 is MNHEY and CDR2 is SVGAGI in the germline V gene. The CDR3 loop reads CARGRYEQYF. The CDR3 bases are TGTGCCAGGGGGCGATACGAGCAGTACTTC.

Concerning this clone: A read error may be the cause here, since a much bigger clone is one base away. The CDR3 ends on some other residue instead of the conserved phenylalanine or tryptophan, so this is likely a read error. The CDR3 here is CASSFTGEQFL. The DNA for the CDR3 is TGTGCCAGCAGCTTTACGGGCGAGCAGTTCCTC. This chain connects TRBV5-6 to TRBJ2-1; no clear D. V was shortened by 2 bases and J by 10 bases, with 7 bases between the two germline ends. The CDR3 has 11 amino acids. The germline gives CDR1 SGHDT, CDR2 YYEEEE.

V gene TRBV20-1 combines with J gene TRBJ2-7; TRBD2 agrees at 8 bases. The germline V gene encodes CDR1 DFQATT and CDR2 SNEGSKA (reference sequence). V trimming: 7 bases; J trimming: 1 base; junction bases outside the gene matches: 9. This CDR3 spans 14 amino acids. The CDR3 spells CSVYGAGGSYEQYF. DNA for the CDR3: TGCAGTGTTTACGGGGCGGGAGGTTCCTACGAGCAGTACTTC.

The chain employs TRBV11-1 and TRBJ2-1; D might be TRBD1 or TRBD2, each matching 5 bases. The CDR3 is 15 residues long. The germline V gene encodes CDR1 SGHAT and CDR2 FQDESV (reference sequence). Trimming shortened V by 5 bases and J by 4 bases, and 15 bases separated the two germline ends. CDR3 sequence reads: CASSKPGAQYNEQFF. CDR3 DNA: TGTGCCAGCAGCAAGCCCGGGGCGCAGTACAATGAGCAGTTCTTC.

In the case of this clone: Since a much larger clone is just one base distant, this may be a read error. The chain joins TRBV13 to TRBJ2-2; weak D call: TRBD1 (6 bases). Germline V gene sequence: CDR1 PRHDT, CDR2 FYEKMQ (reference sequence). The ends were cut back, 5 bases at V and 4 bases at J, with 14 bases in the middle. The CDR3 has 15 amino acids. CDR3 sequence: CASSPPDRPTGELFF. The CDR3 region has the DNA TGTGCCAGCAGCCCCCCCGACAGGCCCACCGGGGAGCTGTTTTTT.

This chain links TRBV29-1 with TRBJ1-1, with a possible D match to TRBD1 (5 bases). Per germline, CDR1 SQVTM and CDR2 ANQGSEA. The V end was cut by 7 bases, the J end by 0 bases, with 12 bases between. This CDR3 is built from 13 residues. The DNA of the CDR3 is TGCAGCGGATGGGACGTCATGAACACTGAAGCTTTCTTT. This gives the protein CSGWDVMNTEAFF.

This clone was detected many times. The genes are TRBV9 and TRBJ1-2, with D uncertain. Trimming removed 0 bases from V and 5 bases from J, with 8 bases in between. Germline V gene sequence: CDR1 SGDLS, CDR2 YYNGEE. The length of the CDR3 is 13 residues. CDR3 amino acids: CASSVVAGYGYTF. The CDR3 bases are TGTGCCAGCAGCGTAGTAGCCGGGTATGGCTACACCTTC.